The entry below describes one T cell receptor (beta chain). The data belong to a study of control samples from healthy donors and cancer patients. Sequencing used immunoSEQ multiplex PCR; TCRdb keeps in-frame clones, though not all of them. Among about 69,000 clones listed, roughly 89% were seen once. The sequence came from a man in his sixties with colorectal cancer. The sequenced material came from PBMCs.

CDR3 sequence reads: CASGVYEQYF. The CDR3 DNA sequence: TGTGCCAGCGGGGTATACGAGCAGTACTTC. J is TRBJ2-7 and V is TRBV6-5; D is unclear. V was pared by 8 bases and J by 4 bases, with 6 bases between. The CDR3 consists of 10 residues. Per the germline V gene, CDR1 is MNHEY and CDR2 is SVGAGI.